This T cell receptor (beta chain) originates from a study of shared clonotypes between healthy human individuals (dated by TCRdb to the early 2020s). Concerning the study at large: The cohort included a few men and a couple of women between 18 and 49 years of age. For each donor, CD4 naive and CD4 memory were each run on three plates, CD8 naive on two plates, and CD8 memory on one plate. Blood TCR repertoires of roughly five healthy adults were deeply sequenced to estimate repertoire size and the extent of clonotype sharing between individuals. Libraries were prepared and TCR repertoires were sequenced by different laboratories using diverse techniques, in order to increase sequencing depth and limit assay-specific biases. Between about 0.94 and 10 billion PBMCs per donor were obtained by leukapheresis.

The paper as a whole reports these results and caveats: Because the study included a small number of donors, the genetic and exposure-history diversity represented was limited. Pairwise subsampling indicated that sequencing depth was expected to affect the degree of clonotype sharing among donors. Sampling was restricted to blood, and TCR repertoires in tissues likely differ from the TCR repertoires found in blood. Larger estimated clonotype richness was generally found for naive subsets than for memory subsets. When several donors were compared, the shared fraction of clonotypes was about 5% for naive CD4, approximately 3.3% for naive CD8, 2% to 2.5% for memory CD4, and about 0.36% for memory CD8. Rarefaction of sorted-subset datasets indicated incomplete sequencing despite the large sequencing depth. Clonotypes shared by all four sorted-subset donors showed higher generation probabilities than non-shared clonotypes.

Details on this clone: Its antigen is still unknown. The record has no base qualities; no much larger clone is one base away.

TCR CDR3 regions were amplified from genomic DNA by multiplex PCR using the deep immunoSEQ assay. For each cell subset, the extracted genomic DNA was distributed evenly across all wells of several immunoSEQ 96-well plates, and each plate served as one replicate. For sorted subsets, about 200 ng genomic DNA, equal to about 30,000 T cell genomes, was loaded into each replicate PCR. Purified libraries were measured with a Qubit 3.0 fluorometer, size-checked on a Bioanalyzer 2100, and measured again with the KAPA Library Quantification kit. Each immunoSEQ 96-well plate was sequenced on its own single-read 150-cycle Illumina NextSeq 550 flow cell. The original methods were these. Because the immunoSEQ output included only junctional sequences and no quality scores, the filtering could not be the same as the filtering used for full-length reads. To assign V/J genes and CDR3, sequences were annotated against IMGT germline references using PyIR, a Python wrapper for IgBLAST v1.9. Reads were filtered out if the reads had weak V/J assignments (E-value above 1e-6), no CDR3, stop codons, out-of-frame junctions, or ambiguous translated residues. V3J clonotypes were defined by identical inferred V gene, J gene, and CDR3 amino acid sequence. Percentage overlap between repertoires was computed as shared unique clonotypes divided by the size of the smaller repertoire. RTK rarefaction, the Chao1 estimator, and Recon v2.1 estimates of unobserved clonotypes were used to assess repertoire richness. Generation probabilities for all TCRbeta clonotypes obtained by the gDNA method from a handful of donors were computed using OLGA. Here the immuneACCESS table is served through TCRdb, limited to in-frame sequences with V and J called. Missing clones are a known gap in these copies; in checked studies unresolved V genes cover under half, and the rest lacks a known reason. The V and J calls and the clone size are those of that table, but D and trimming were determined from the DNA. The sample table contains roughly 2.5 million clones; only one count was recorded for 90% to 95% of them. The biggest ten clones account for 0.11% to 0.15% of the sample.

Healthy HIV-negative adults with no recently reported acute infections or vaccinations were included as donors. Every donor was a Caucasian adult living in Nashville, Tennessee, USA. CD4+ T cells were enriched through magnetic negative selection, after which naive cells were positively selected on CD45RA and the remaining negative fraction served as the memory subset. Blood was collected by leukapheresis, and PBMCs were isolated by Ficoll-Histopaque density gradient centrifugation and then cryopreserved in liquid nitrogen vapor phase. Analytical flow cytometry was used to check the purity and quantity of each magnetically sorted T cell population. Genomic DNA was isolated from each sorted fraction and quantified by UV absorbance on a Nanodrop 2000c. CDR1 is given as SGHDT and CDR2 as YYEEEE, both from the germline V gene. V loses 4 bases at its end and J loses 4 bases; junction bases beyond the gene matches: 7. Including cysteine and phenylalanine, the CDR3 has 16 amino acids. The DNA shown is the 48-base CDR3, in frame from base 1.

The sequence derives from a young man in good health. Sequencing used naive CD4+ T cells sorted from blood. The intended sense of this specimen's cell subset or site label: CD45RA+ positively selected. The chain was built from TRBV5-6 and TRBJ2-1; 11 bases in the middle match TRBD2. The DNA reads TGTGCCAGCAGCCCCCCGGGACTAGCGGATTACAATGAGCAGTTCTTC. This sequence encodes CASSPPGLADYNEQFF.